Listed below are T cell receptor beta chains from one sample, sequenced in a study of blood T cell repertoires in COVID-19. Data came from immunoSEQ multiplex PCR; TCRdb stores just in-frame clones and leaves some out. The repertoire consists of about 110,000 clones, with roughly 85% occurring once and the leading ten covering over 15%. The sequencing input was peripheral blood. These receptors were taken from a woman aged 60 to 75 with acute or convalescent COVID-19. Each CDR3 is given with its conserved first and last residue. The D gene is left open where the match is weak. Only some rows state a clone size, as once, few, many or a class for expanded clones.

V gene	clone size	J gene	D gene	CDR3 DNA	CDR3 protein
TRBV6-1	.	TRBJ1-2	.	TGTGCCAGCAGTGAAGGGACAGTTCCCTATGGCTACACCTTC	CASSEGTVPYGYTF
TRBV19	.	TRBJ1-4	.	TGTGCCAGTAGTGCCTTGAGGAATGAAAAACTGTTTTTT	CASSALRNEKLFF
TRBV29-1	.	TRBJ2-1	.	TGCAGCGTTGAAGCGGTTAGGGGGCTAGCGGGCTACAATGAGCAGTTCTTC	CSVEAVRGLAGYNEQFF
TRBV7-7	.	TRBJ2-2	TRBD1	TGTGCTATCCCTACCGGACAGGCGAACACCGGGGAGCTGTTTTTT	CAIPTGQANTGELFF
TRBV7-9	.	TRBJ1-1	.	TGTGCCAGCAGCTCCAGGCGGGGGGAAGAAGCTTTCTTT	CASSSRRGEEAFF
TRBV10-3	.	TRBJ2-7	.	TGTGCCATCAGTGAGTCCGAAGGAATAAGCGAGGTCGAGCAGTACTTC	CAISESEGISEVEQYF
TRBV3-1/TRBV3-2	.	TRBJ2-7	TRBD2	TGTGCCAGACTCCCGGCGGGGGCCTACGAGCAGTACTTC	CARLPAGAYEQYF
TRBV12-3/TRBV12-4	.	TRBJ1-1	TRBD1	TGTGCCACTGGGACAGTGAACACTGAAGCTTTCTTT	CATGTVNTEAFF
TRBV24-1	.	TRBJ1-1	TRBD1	TGTGCCACCAGGGGAAGGGGGCAGGGTGAAACTGAAGCTTTCTTT	CATRGRGQGETEAFF
TRBV4-3	few	TRBJ2-7	.	TGCGCCAGCAGCCAAGACAGGCATGAGTACGAGCAGTACTTC	CASSQDRHEYEQYF
TRBV7-9	.	TRBJ2-2	TRBD2	TGTGCCAGCAGCCCTAGCGGCACCGGGGAGCTGTTTTTT	CASSPSGTGELFF
TRBV10-3	.	TRBJ2-6	.	TGTGCCAACCGCCCTGATACGGCTGGGGCCAACGTCCTGACTTTC	CANRPDTAGANVLTF
TRBV27	.	TRBJ2-2	.	TGTGCCAGCAAGCGAGGAGGCACCGGGGAGCTGTTTTTT	CASKRGGTGELFF
TRBV7-3	.	TRBJ1-3	TRBD1	TGTGCCAGCAGCTCCGGGACAGGGGGCCCCATATATTTT	CASSSGTGGPIYF
TRBV10-1	.	TRBJ1-5	.	TGCGCCAGCAGTGCGCGGAGGGACCAGCCCCAGCATTTT	CASSARRDQPQHF
TRBV6-5	.	TRBJ2-1	TRBD2	TGTGCCAGCAGTAGCGGGAGGGGATCCAATGAGCAGTTCTTC	CASSSGRGSNEQFF
TRBV5-3	few	TRBJ1-5	.	TGTGCCAGAAGCTTGGACCCCTTACGGGGTGGGAGGCAGCCCCAGCATTTT	CARSLDPLRGGRQPQHF
TRBV5-1	.	TRBJ1-5	.	TGCGCCAGCAGCTTGGAGGGACAACAATCGCAGCCCCAGCATTTT	CASSLEGQQSQPQHF
TRBV12-3/TRBV12-4	many	TRBJ2-5	.	TGTGCCAGCAGTTTGGGCTCTCAAGAGACCCAGTACTTC	CASSLGSQETQYF
TRBV6-5	.	TRBJ2-3	TRBD2	TGTGCCACCACCAAAGCAGGCGGGAGTTATACGCAGTATTTT	CATTKAGGSYTQYF
TRBV19	.	TRBJ2-3	TRBD2	TGTGCCAGTACCCGGGAACTAGCGGGGGCCACAGATACGCAGTATTTT	CASTRELAGATDTQYF
TRBV30	.	TRBJ2-1	TRBD2	TGTGCCTGGAACGCGGGGGATTACAATGAGCAGTTCTTC	CAWNAGDYNEQFF
TRBV4-1	.	TRBJ1-2	.	TGCGCCAGCAGCCTAATAACAGCGGGGAAGGGCTACACCTTC	CASSLITAGKGYTF
TRBV6-5	.	TRBJ1-2	.	TGTGCCAGCAGTTACTCGAGGCAGGGCGGCGGCTACACCTTC	CASSYSRQGGGYTF
TRBV18	.	TRBJ2-3	TRBD2	TGTGCCAGCTCACCACGGAGACTAGCGGGCACAGATACGCAGTATTTT	CASSPRRLAGTDTQYF
TRBV27	.	TRBJ2-6	.	TGTGCCAGCAGACCCAGGACAGTCTCTGGGGCCAACGTCCTGACTTTC	CASRPRTVSGANVLTF
TRBV7-2	.	TRBJ1-2	.	TGTGCCAGCAGCTCGACAGCTAACTATGGCTACACCTTC	CASSSTANYGYTF
TRBV9	.	TRBJ1-6	.	TGTGCCAGCAGCGTAGTACAGGATAATTCACCCCTCCACTTT	CASSVVQDNSPLHF
TRBV5-1	.	TRBJ1-4	TRBD1	TGCGCCAGCAAGGGGACAGGGGTATCGACGGGTGAAAAACTGTTTTTT	CASKGTGVSTGEKLFF
TRBV6-5	.	TRBJ2-7	TRBD2	TGTGCCAGCAGTTACCGACACGGGGGGGCTTACGAGCAGTACTTC	CASSYRHGGAYEQYF
TRBV6-2/TRBV6-3	few	TRBJ1-1	.	TGTGCCAGCAGTTACGGTGGGCCTAATGAAGCTTTCTTT	CASSYGGPNEAFF
TRBV14	.	TRBJ1-1	.	TGTGCCAGCAGCCTCCTGAGGAACACTGAAGCTTTCTTT	CASSLLRNTEAFF
TRBV5-1	.	TRBJ1-4	TRBD1	TGCGCCAGCAGCTCGGGACAGCCTGCAACTAATGAAAAACTGTTTTTT	CASSSGQPATNEKLFF
TRBV28	.	TRBJ2-7	.	TGTGCCAGCAGTTCGAGGGGGTCTCCTTACGAGCAGTACTTC	CASSSRGSPYEQYF
TRBV6-2/TRBV6-3	few	TRBJ1-5	.	TGTGCCAGCAGTCAGGGGTATAGCAATCAGCCCCAGCATTTT	CASSQGYSNQPQHF
TRBV6-5	.	TRBJ2-1	.	TGTGCCAGCAGTAACGCGGGTGAGCAGTTCTTC	CASSNAGEQFF
TRBV19	.	TRBJ1-1	.	TGTGCCAGTAGAGTTCGTTACAGGGACACTGAAGCTTTCTTT	CASRVRYRDTEAFF
TRBV18	.	TRBJ2-2	.	TGTGCCAGCTCACCACCGAGCCAGGGAAGGTTGTTTTTT	CASSPPSQGRLFF
TRBV5-1	.	TRBJ2-1	.	TGCGCCAGCAGCCCCCCCGGCAATGAGCAGTTCTTC	CASSPPGNEQFF
TRBV7-3	.	TRBJ2-2	.	TGTGCCAGCAGCTTAGGCAGACTCACCGGGGAGCTGTTTTTT	CASSLGRLTGELFF
TRBV5-6	.	TRBJ2-6	TRBD1	TGTGCCAGCAGCCTTTGGGGGACAGACTCTGGGGCCAACGTCCTGACTTTC	CASSLWGTDSGANVLTF
TRBV3-1/TRBV3-2	.	TRBJ2-1	TRBD2	TGTGCCAGCAGCCGATCGGGGGGGCCCTGGAATGAGCAGTTCTTC	CASSRSGGPWNEQFF
TRBV5-1	.	TRBJ2-7	TRBD2	TGCGCCAGCAGCTTTGTAGCGGGAACCTACGAGCAGTACTTC	CASSFVAGTYEQYF
TRBV5-1	.	TRBJ2-5	TRBD1	TGCGCCAGCAGCTCGGGGACAGGGAGGGCCCAAGAGACCCAGTACTTC	CASSSGTGRAQETQYF
TRBV7-9	few	TRBJ1-4	TRBD1	TGTGCCAGCACAGGGGGCCGATCTGAAAAACTGTTTTTT	CASTGGRSEKLFF
TRBV18	.	TRBJ2-7	TRBD2	TGTGCCAGCTCACCTCCAGCGGGAGGGTCCTACGAGCAGTACTTC	CASSPPAGGSYEQYF
TRBV30	.	TRBJ1-5	.	TGTGCCTGGAGTGCAAAAGGGGGGGGTCAGCCCCAGCATTTT	CAWSAKGGGQPQHF
TRBV2	.	TRBJ2-7	TRBD2	TGTGCCAGCAAACCTACTAGCGGGAATTCCTACGAGCAGTACTTC	CASKPTSGNSYEQYF
TRBV5-1	.	TRBJ2-5	TRBD2	TGCGCCAGCAGCTTGCAAGCGGGGTCGGAGACCCAGTACTTC	CASSLQAGSETQYF
TRBV6-5	.	TRBJ1-2	.	TGTGCCAGCAAAAAAGGGGGGGGCTATGGCTACACCTTC	CASKKGGGYGYTF
TRBV28	.	TRBJ2-5	.	TGTGCCAGCAATGACAGGAAAGAGACCCAGTACTTC	CASNDRKETQYF
TRBV3-1/TRBV3-2	.	TRBJ1-3	.	TGTGCCAGCAGCCAGCTCGGTCGTATCTCTGGAGACACCATATATTTT	CASSQLGRISGDTIYF
TRBV28	.	TRBJ1-5	TRBD1	TGTGCCAGCAGTCCGGGACAGTTAAATCAGCCCCAGCATTTT	CASSPGQLNQPQHF
TRBV7-2	.	TRBJ1-2	TRBD1	TGTGCCAGCAGCTCTCGGACAGGGGAATATGGCTACACCTTC	CASSSRTGEYGYTF